A single sample is the source of the 19 T cell receptor beta chains below, sequenced in a study of shared clonotypes between healthy human individuals. The repertoire was sequenced with immunoSEQ multiplex PCR; TCRdb's copy has only in-frame clones and lacks some. The table lists roughly 400,000 clones, approximately 97% of them singletons. Sample: memory CD8+ T cells sorted from blood. The subset: CD45RO+ cells pooled with CCR7-negative TemRA cells. These receptors were obtained from a man aged 30-40 years in good health.

The chain combines TRBV7-9 with TRBJ2-3, with TRBD2 matching 10 bases. The germline CDR1 and CDR2 sequences are SEHNR and FQNEAQ (reference sequence). J lost 4 bases, V lost 2 bases, and 3 bases had no gene match. The CDR3 spans 15 residues. This chain's CDR3 is CASSLLAGVADTQYF. CDR3 nucleotide sequence: TGTGCCAGCAGCTTACTAGCGGGAGTTGCAGATACGCAGTATTTT.

The V call is TRBV5-1, the J call TRBJ1-4; TRBD1 matches at 9 bases. This CDR3 spans 16 amino acids. V lost 0 bases, J lost 6 bases, and 6 bases stayed unmatched. Germline values: CDR1 SGHRS, CDR2 YFSETQ. In nucleotides, the CDR3 is TGCGCCAGCAGCTTGGGCCCCGGGACAGGGCATGAAAAACTGTTTTTT. It translates to CASSLGPGTGHEKLFF. The whole variable domain, remainder taken from reference TRBV5-1 and TRBJ1-4, is KAGVTQTPRYLIKTRGQQVTLSCSPISGHRSVSWYQQTPGQGLQFLFEYFSETQRNKGNFPGRFSGRQFSNSRSEMNVSTLELGDSALYLCASSLGPGTGHEKLFFGSGTQLSVL.

With regard to this clone: The junction differs from germline at one of its ends, possibly a read error. The chain links TRBV7-7 to TRBJ1-3; D is uncertain. The CDR3 runs to 15 residues. Germline V gene data show CDR1 as SSHAT and CDR2 as FNYEAQ (reference sequence). The CDR3 protein is CASSLGQTPGNTIYF. CDR3 nucleotide sequence: TGTGCTAGCAGCTTAGGCCAGACGCCTGGAAACACCATATATTTT.

The V and J genes are TRBV19 and TRBJ2-5; D not certain. V dropped 7 bases and J dropped 5 bases, with 14 bases sitting between them. The CDR3 loop spans 13 amino acids. CDR1 and CDR2 (germline): LNHDA, SQIVND (reference sequence). As DNA, the CDR3 is TGTGCCAGTAATGTAGGGTGTCAGGAGACCCAGTACTTC. Translation: CASNVGCQETQYF. Looking up the rest from reference TRBV19 and TRBJ2-5 gives the full variable domain: DGGITQSPKYLFRKEGQNVTLSCEQNLNHDAMYWYRQDPGQGLRLIYYSQIVNDFQKGDIAEGYSVSREKKESFPLTVTSAQKNPTAFYLCASNVGCQETQYFGPGTRLLVL.

Notes on this clone: Compared with germline, one end of the junction differs, possibly owing to a read error. The identical CDR3 is also encoded by other nucleotide sequences in the sample. The V gene is TRBV18, the J gene TRBJ2-5; D not resolved. This CDR3 is built from 13 residues. The germline V gene has CDR1 KGHSH and CDR2 LQKENI. In nucleotides, the CDR3 is TGTGCCAGCTCCCCCACGCACCAAGAGACACAGTACTTC. Translated: CASSPTHQETQYF.

This rearrangement joins TRBV30 to TRBJ2-7; 9 bases are a match to TRBD1. In germline, CDR1 is GTSNPN, CDR2 SVGIG (reference sequence). The CDR3 runs 13 residues. The ends lost 1 base at V and 6 bases at J; junction bases unmatched: 4. The CDR3 coding sequence is TGTGCCTGGAGTGGGGGACAGGGAGGCGAGCAGTACTTC. Translation gives CAWSGGQGGEQYF.

The chain is built from TRBV6-5 and TRBJ2-7; 7 bases agree with TRBD1. V lost 6 bases and J lost 3; bases outside the gene matches: 8. Germline CDR1 is MNHEY and CDR2 is SVGAGI. CDR3 length equals 14 residues. CDR3 nucleotide sequence: TGTGCCAGCAGGGGGGCAGGGGGATTCTACGAGCAGTACTTC. Translation: CASRGAGGFYEQYF.

This clone has a single count. Other nucleotide sequences in the sample specify the same CDR3. This chain uses TRBV7-9 with TRBJ2-7; TRBD2 aligns across 10 bases. This CDR3 has 15 residues. Trimming cost V 1 base and J 0 bases; bases outside gene matches: 0. CDR1 is SEHNR and CDR2 is FQNEAQ in the germline V gene (reference sequence). CDR3 bases: TGTGCCAGCAGCTTAGGACTAGCGGGCTCCTACGAGCAGTACTTC. Its translation: CASSLGLAGSYEQYF.

The V gene is TRBV25-1, the J gene TRBJ2-5, with 9 bases aligning to TRBD2. V shed 1 base and J 5 bases; nucleotides not matched to a gene: 11. This CDR3 spans 17 amino acids. Germline V gene sequence: CDR1 MGHDK, CDR2 SYGVNS. The CDR3, as DNA: TGTGCCAGCAGTGAATCAGGCGTAGCGGGAGTTGAGGAGACCCAGTACTTC. It encodes CASSESGVAGVEETQYF.

The rearrangement uses TRBV5-1 and TRBJ2-7, with D possibly called TRBD1 or TRBD2 (5 bases each). CDR3 length: 15 residues. With 0 bases removed from V and 0 bases from J, the gap between germline ends came to 10 bases. CDR1 is SGHRS and CDR2 is YFSETQ in the germline V gene. The DNA of the CDR3 is TGCGCCAGCAGCTTGGAAGGGACGGCCTCCTACGAGCAGTACTTC. It codes for CASSLEGTASYEQYF. The variable domain in full, completed from reference TRBV5-1 and TRBJ2-7, reads KAGVTQTPRYLIKTRGQQVTLSCSPISGHRSVSWYQQTPGQGLQFLFEYFSETQRNKGNFPGRFSGRQFSNSRSEMNVSTLELGDSALYLCASSLEGTASYEQYFGPGTRLTVT.

The V gene is TRBV6-5, the J gene TRBJ2-7; the match to TRBD2 covers 12 bases. This CDR3 is built from 16 residues. Germline assignment: CDR1 MNHEY and CDR2 SVGAGI. J was trimmed by 5 bases and V by 2 bases; bases with no gene match: 7. CDR3: CASSYSLAGGPDEQYF. The CDR3 DNA reads as TGTGCCAGCAGTTACAGCCTAGCGGGAGGGCCAGACGAGCAGTACTTC.

The chain joins TRBV28 to TRBJ2-1, with 13 bases aligning to TRBD2. The germline V gene has CDR1 MDHEN and CDR2 SYDVKM. The CDR3 is 16 amino acids. Unmatched junction bases numbered 8, after V lost 8 bases and J lost 4 bases. CDR3: CASGLAGVVPYNEQFF. CDR3 DNA: TGTGCCAGCGGACTAGCGGGAGTGGTCCCATACAATGAGCAGTTCTTC.

This rearrangement joins TRBV6-5 to TRBJ2-7, with no clear D. Trimming shortened V by 2 bases and J by 2 bases, and 7 bases separated the two germline ends. The length of the CDR3 is 13 residues. Germline lookup yields CDR1 MNHEY and CDR2 SVGAGI. CDR3 loop: CASSYKRAYEQYF. The CDR3 DNA reads TGTGCCAGCAGTTACAAACGAGCCTACGAGCAGTACTTC.

J is TRBJ2-1 and V is TRBV7-9; TRBD2 matches 10 bases. With V trimmed by 3 bases and J by 9 bases, 14 bases remained unmatched. This CDR3 is 17 amino acids long. Per germline, CDR1 SEHNR and CDR2 FQNEAQ (reference sequence). CDR3 in DNA: TGTGCCAGCAGCTTCAGGAGGCTAGCGGGAGCAAGTGGTGAGCAGTTCTTC. This gives the protein CASSFRRLAGASGEQFF.

The V and J genes are TRBV11-2 and TRBJ2-2, with TRBD1 as a possible D gene (5 bases). The germline V gene encodes CDR1 SGHAT and CDR2 FQNNGV. Trimming cost V 3 bases and J 1 base, with 9 bases left between them. The CDR3 is made up of 15 amino acids. CDR3 amino acids: CASSFQGMNTGELFF. The CDR3 DNA reads TGTGCCAGCAGCTTTCAGGGAATGAACACCGGGGAGCTGTTTTTT. Drawing the rest from reference TRBV11-2 and TRBJ2-2, the complete variable domain is EAGVAQSPRYKIIEKRQSVAFWCNPISGHATLYWYQQILGQGPKLLIQFQNNGVVDDSQLPKDRFSAERLKGVDSTLKIQPAKLEDSAVYLCASSFQGMNTGELFFGEGSRLTVL.

This clone was observed a single time. The gene calls are TRBV7-9 and TRBJ1-4; 9 positions agree with TRBD1. The germline CDR1 and CDR2 sequences are SEHNR and FQNEAQ (reference sequence). J lost 8 bases, V lost 5 bases, and 6 bases had no gene match. The CDR3 is 14 residues long. For the CDR3, the DNA is TGTGCCAGCAGCACTCGGACAGGGGTAGAAAAACTGTTTTTT. Protein product: CASSTRTGVEKLFF. Using reference TRBV7-9 and TRBJ1-4 for the parts outside the CDR3, the full variable domain is DTGVSQNPRHKITKRGQNVTFRCDPISEHNRLYWYRQTLGQGPEFLTYFQNEAQLEKSRLLSDRFSAERPKGSFSTLEIQRTEQGDSAMYLCASSTRTGVEKLFFGSGTQLSVL.

The V gene is TRBV7-2, the J gene TRBJ2-1; D not resolved. The CDR3 is 15 residues long. Trimming removed 5 bases at V and 2 bases at J, with 13 bases between. Germline V gene lookup returns CDR1 SGHTA and CDR2 FQGNSA. The CDR3 DNA reads TGTGCCAGCAGCCCCGGACCACCAACCTACAATGAGCAGTTCTTC. This sequence encodes CASSPGPPTYNEQFF.

The table lists this clone with a count of one. This chain connects TRBV7-2 to TRBJ2-1; D gene ambiguous. The CDR3 length is 13 residues. The germline CDR1 and CDR2 sequences are SGHTA and FQGNSA. Trimming stripped 8 bases from V and 4 bases from J, with 12 bases between. The chain's CDR3 is CASEKNSYNEQFF. CDR3 DNA: TGTGCCAGCGAGAAAAACTCGTACAATGAGCAGTTCTTC.

The chain uses TRBV5-4 and TRBJ1-2, with D unresolved. Germline V gene data show CDR1 as SGHNT and CDR2 as YYREEE (reference sequence). Deletions cut 4 bases from V and 8 bases from J, with 18 bases between. The CDR3 spans 14 residues. The DNA for the CDR3 is TGTGCCAGCAGCAAGGAACCCGGACGCGAGGGCTACACCTTC. Translated: CASSKEPGREGYTF.